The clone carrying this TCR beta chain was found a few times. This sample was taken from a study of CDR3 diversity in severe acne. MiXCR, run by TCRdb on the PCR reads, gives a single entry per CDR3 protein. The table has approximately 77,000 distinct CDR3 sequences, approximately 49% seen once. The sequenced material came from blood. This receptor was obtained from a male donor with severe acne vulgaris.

CDR3 nucleotides: TGTGCCAGCAGCCCAGGGGCCTACGGGGGTGAAAAACTGTTTTTT. The encoded protein is CASSPGAYGGEKLFF. The chain has TRBV5-5 and TRBJ1-4; tentative D call: TRBD1 (6 bases). The CDR3 covers 15 residues. Trimming cost V 4 bases and J 7 bases, with 17 bases left between them. The germline CDR1 and CDR2 sequences are SGHKS and YYEKEE (reference sequence).